This TCR beta chain derives from a study of blood T cell repertoires in COVID-19. On the study more broadly: The United States, Italy and Spain provided the acute and convalescent COVID-19 samples. PBMCs, B-cell-depleted T cells, or T cells provided the cDNA or gDNA that made up the material.

Trimming cost V 7 bases and J 6 bases; bases outside gene matches: 7. The CDR3 is 13 amino acids. From germline, CDR1 is SGHRS and CDR2 YFSETQ. In the source study's methods: Reference gene primer amplification yielded estimated nucleated cell counts. Using immunoSEQ multiplex PCR, the repertoire was profiled, and TCRdb retains in-frame clones only, with some absent. The DNA gave D and trimming, while V, J and clone size come from that table. The table records 350,000 to 450,000 clones, around 89% of them present only once. V usage is TRBV5-1 and J usage is TRBJ1-1; 9 bases are a match to TRBD1. Sequences were obtained from peripheral blood. The receptor was derived from a man between 40 and 49 years old with acute or convalescent COVID-19. The CDR3 region has the DNA TGCGCCAGCCATGGACAGGGGAGGGCTGAAGCTTTCTTT. Translating gives CASHGQGRAEAFF.